These 31 T cell receptor beta chains were sequenced from one sample in a study of blood T cell repertoires in COVID-19. Method: immunoSEQ multiplex PCR; TCRdb's copy keeps in-frame clones and lacks some. This sample yields 250,000 to 300,000 clones, of which about 93% are seen a single time; 1% to 1.3% belongs to the top ten. Input material: PBMCs or T cells enriched from blood (not recorded which). Receptor source: a woman under 40 who had recovered from COVID-19.

J is TRBJ2-1 and V is TRBV6-5; D is possibly TRBD1 (6 bases). This CDR3 spans 15 amino acids. Trimming stripped 7 bases from V and 4 bases from J, with 17 bases between. The germline V gene encodes CDR1 MNHEY and CDR2 SVGAGI. The DNA of the CDR3 is TGTGCCAGCACCCAGGGGTCCTCCCTTTACAATGAGCAGTTCTTC. It yields the protein CASTQGSSLYNEQFF.

The chain has TRBV6-5 and TRBJ2-1; TRBD2 aligns across 9 bases. The germline CDR1 and CDR2 sequences are MNHEY and SVGAGI. There are 15 residues in the CDR3. The V gene end was trimmed by 3 bases and the J gene end by 8 bases; junction bases not matched to a gene: 8. CDR3: CASSYRLAGPDEQFF. CDR3 coding DNA: TGTGCCAGCAGTTATCGTCTAGCGGGACCCGATGAGCAGTTCTTC.

The chain uses TRBV30 and TRBJ2-7; D unclear. Germline V CDR1 and CDR2: GTSNPN, SVGIG (reference sequence). The CDR3 is 11 amino acids. The ends were cut back, 5 bases at V and 5 bases at J, with 10 bases in the middle. CDR3 residues: CAWSILDEQYF. The DNA for the CDR3 is TGTGCCTGGTCCATCCTAGACGAGCAGTACTTC.

This chain links TRBV30 with TRBJ2-7; TRBD2 matches 9 bases. Germline CDR1 reads GTSNPN; CDR2 reads SVGIG (reference sequence). This CDR3 contains 15 residues. V was pared by 0 bases and J by 12 bases, with 15 bases of the junction left unmatched. As DNA, the CDR3 is TGTGCCTGGAGTGTACAACAGCGGGAGGACCCTTTTCCGTACTTC. Translation: CAWSVQQREDPFPYF.

The rearrangement uses TRBV25-1 and TRBJ2-6; possible D gene TRBD2, 6 bases. Deletions cut 3 bases from V and 3 bases from J, with 12 bases between. This CDR3 region has 16 residues. Germline V CDR1 and CDR2: MGHDK, SYGVNS. CDR3 sequence reads: CASSEGRLFGANVLTF. The CDR3, as DNA: TGTGCCAGCAGTGAGGGGAGGCTATTTGGGGCCAACGTCCTGACTTTC.

V is TRBV9 and J is TRBJ2-7, with a tentative D call TRBD2 (7 bases). This CDR3 has 14 residues. CDR1 is SGDLS, CDR2 YYNGEE, per germline. V lost 4 bases to trimming and J lost 5 bases, with 16 bases between them. CDR3 DNA: TGTGCCAGCAGCAAAGAAGGGGGGGCCGACGAGCAGTACTTC. Translation: CASSKEGGADEQYF. Filled out from reference TRBV9 and TRBJ2-7, the complete variable domain reads DSGVTQTPKHLITATGQRVTLRCSPRSGDLSVYWYQQSLDQGLQFLIQYYNGEERAKGNILERFSAQQFPDLHSELNLSSLELGDSALYFCASSKEGGADEQYFGPGTRLTVT.

The rearrangement uses TRBV7-8 and TRBJ1-2; D unresolved. This CDR3 has 13 amino acids. Germline V gene lookup returns CDR1 SGHVS and CDR2 FQNEAQ. V lost 1 base and J 7 bases, leaving 10 bases between the germline ends. CDR3 bases: TGTGCCAGCAGCTTAGACCCGGGATCTGGCTACACCTTC. It yields the protein CASSLDPGSGYTF.

The V and J genes are TRBV2 and TRBJ2-7; D may be TRBD1 (6 bases). The CDR3 runs 12 residues. Deletions cut 6 bases from V and 1 base from J, with 7 bases between. Germline CDR1 reads SNHLY; CDR2 reads FYNNEI. In nucleotides, the CDR3 is TGTGCCAGCAGGGACAGATCCTACGAGCAGTACTTC. Amino acids: CASRDRSYEQYF. Variable domain in full (rest from reference TRBV2 and TRBJ2-7): EPEVTQTPSHQVTQMGQEVILRCVPISNHLYFYWYRQILGQKVEFLVSFYNNEISEKSEIFDDQFSVERPDGSNFTLKIRSTKLEDSAMYFCASRDRSYEQYFGPGTRLTVT.

The V and J genes are TRBV5-4 and TRBJ2-5; TRBD2 is a possible D gene (5 bases). The V and J ends lost 3 bases and 4 bases respectively, with 13 bases between them. The CDR3 is 14 amino acids. Per the germline V gene, CDR1 is SGHNT and CDR2 is YYREEE (reference sequence). The CDR3 DNA reads TGTGCCAGCAGCTCCGGGATGAAATTAGAGACCCAGTACTTC. This gives the protein CASSSGMKLETQYF.

This clone was detected only once. V usage is TRBV11-2 and J usage is TRBJ1-3, with 8 bases lining up with TRBD1. CDR3 length equals 16 residues. Trimming cost V 0 bases and J 4 bases; bases outside gene matches: 5. Germline V gives CDR1 SGHAT, CDR2 FQNNGV. CDR3 sequence reads: CASSLEARGPGNTIYF. The CDR3 bases are TGTGCCAGCAGCTTAGAGGCCAGGGGGCCAGGAAACACCATATATTTT.

This rearrangement joins TRBV5-6 to TRBJ1-2, with D uncertain. Trimming stripped 0 bases from V and 8 bases from J, with 17 bases between. Germline V CDR1 and CDR2: SGHDT, YYEEEE. CDR3 length: 15 amino acids. CDR3 coding DNA: TGTGCCAGCAGCTTGGCAATTACGGGGTTGTTGGGCTACACCTTC. This codes for CASSLAITGLLGYTF.

The chain uses TRBV3-1 (or the pseudogene TRBV3-2) and TRBJ1-1; TRBD1 might be the D (6 bases). V was clipped by 6 bases and J by 4 bases, with 9 bases between them. The CDR3 extends over 12 amino acids. Germline V CDR1 and CDR2: LGHDT, YNNKEL (reference sequence). CDR3 coding DNA: TGTGCCAGCAGGCAGGGGCTCACTGAAGCTTTCTTT. Its translation: CASRQGLTEAFF.

This sequence joins TRBV5-4 and TRBJ2-7, with TRBD2 matching 15 bases. Germline values: CDR1 SGHNT, CDR2 YYREEE (reference sequence). Germline trimming cut 4 bases from V and 5 bases from J; bases unmatched to any gene: 13. The CDR3 consists of 18 residues. The CDR3 sequence is CASSTGGLAGGLVHEQYF. In nucleotides, the CDR3 is TGTGCCAGCAGCACCGGGGGACTAGCGGGAGGATTAGTTCACGAGCAGTACTTC.

V and J are TRBV14 and TRBJ2-3; TRBD2 aligns across 8 bases. The junction had 7 bases not matched to a gene; V was cut back by 4 bases and J by 1 base. This CDR3 is 16 amino acids long. Germline CDR1 is SGHDN and CDR2 is FVKESK. The CDR3 DNA is TGTGCCAGCAGCCTACATCAACTAGCGGGCACAGATACGCAGTATTTT. This gives the protein CASSLHQLAGTDTQYF.

CDR3 DNA: TGTGCCAGCAGCTTAGCGCGGGGGGACTATGGCTACACCTTC. Protein: CASSLARGDYGYTF. The rearrangement uses TRBV7-2 and TRBJ1-2; possibly TRBD1 for D (5 bases). The CDR3 covers 14 residues. V was shortened by 0 bases and J by 3 bases, with 8 bases between the two germline ends. From germline, CDR1 is SGHTA and CDR2 FQGNSA.

V usage is TRBV28 and J usage is TRBJ2-3, with 11 bases lining up with TRBD1. Germline V gene sequence: CDR1 MDHEN, CDR2 SYDVKM. CDR3 length: 15 residues. V lost 5 bases and J lost 5; bases outside the gene matches: 6. In DNA form, the CDR3 reads TGTGCCAGCAGTAGGACAGGGGGCCGTGGAGATACGCAGTATTTT. It is translated as CASSRTGGRGDTQYF.

The V gene is TRBV2, the J gene TRBJ2-5, with 9 bases matching TRBD1. J gave up 0 bases and V 6 bases, and 11 bases lay outside the gene matches. Germline CDR1 reads SNHLY; CDR2 reads FYNNEI. The CDR3 contains 17 residues. The CDR3 loop reads CASSRTGDTSYQETQYF. Written as DNA, the CDR3 is TGTGCCAGCAGCAGGACAGGGGACACCTCATACCAAGAGACCCAGTACTTC.

The chain carries TRBV11-3 and TRBJ1-6; 8 positions match TRBD1. J gave up 8 bases and V 1 base, and 4 bases lay outside the gene matches. There are 15 residues in the CDR3. Germline CDR1 and CDR2: SGHNT and YENEEA. The CDR3 bases are TGTGCCAGCAGCTTAGGACAGGGGATGGATTCACCCCTCCACTTT. This encodes CASSLGQGMDSPLHF.

This rearrangement joins TRBV5-5 to TRBJ1-1; D perhaps matches TRBD1 (5 bases). The CDR3 contains 15 residues. Germline CDR1 reads SGHKS; CDR2 reads YYEKEE (reference sequence). V was cut by 4 bases and J by 7 bases, with 20 bases left in between. The CDR3 loop reads CASSPQGLLGGEAFF. CDR3 nucleotide sequence: TGTGCCAGCAGCCCTCAAGGGTTGTTGGGGGGTGAAGCTTTCTTT.

This clone was detected only once. The V call is TRBV10-1, the J call TRBJ2-1; 9 bases are a match to TRBD2. CDR1 and CDR2 from the germline V gene are WNHNN and SYGVQD (reference sequence). This CDR3 has 15 amino acids. Trimming cost V 5 bases and J 3 bases; bases outside gene matches: 5. DNA of the CDR3: TGCGCCAGCAGTAAGGGACTAGCCCTCTACAATGAGCAGTTCTTC. Amino acids: CASSKGLALYNEQFF.

J is TRBJ1-5 and V is TRBV28; 9 bases fit TRBD1. The V gene end was trimmed by 8 bases and the J gene end by 2 bases; junction bases not matched to a gene: 7. The length of the CDR3 is 15 residues. In germline, CDR1 is MDHEN, CDR2 SYDVKM. The chain's CDR3 is CASQIQGARNQPQHF. The CDR3 DNA is TGTGCCAGCCAAATACAGGGGGCTCGCAATCAGCCCCAGCATTTT.

The DNA of the CDR3 is TGTGCCAGCAGCCAATGGACTAGCGGGACAAATGAGCAGTTCTTC. It yields the protein CASSQWTSGTNEQFF. The chain couples TRBV14 to TRBJ2-1, with 12 bases fitting TRBD2. Germline CDR1 and CDR2: SGHDN and FVKESK. CDR3 length: 15 amino acids. With V trimmed by 2 bases and J by 7 bases, 3 bases remained unmatched.

V is TRBV6-2 or TRBV6-3 and J is TRBJ1-1; D might be TRBD1 (6 bases). In germline, CDR1 is MNHEY, CDR2 SVGEGT. The CDR3 runs 14 residues. Trimming stripped 6 bases from V and 4 bases from J, with 15 bases between. CDR3 coding DNA: TGTGCCAGCAGACCTCAGGGAGGGGGCACTGAAGCTTTCTTT. This gives the protein CASRPQGGGTEAFF.

The rearrangement uses TRBV30 and TRBJ1-1; D unclear. Germline-derived CDR1 and CDR2 are GTSNPN and SVGIG (reference sequence). The CDR3 contains 13 residues. V was clipped by 1 base and J by 1 base, with 7 bases between them. In DNA form, the CDR3 reads TGTGCCTGGAGTGGCACAGCGAACACTGAAGCTTTCTTT. Translated, it gives CAWSGTANTEAFF.

This sequence joins TRBV29-1 and TRBJ2-1; D may be TRBD2 (5 bases). The CDR3 runs to 15 residues. Germline values: CDR1 SQVTM, CDR2 ANQGSEA. V was pared by 3 bases and J by 0 bases, with 12 bases between. CDR3 protein: CSVESGIRSYNEQFF. The DNA for the CDR3 is TGCAGCGTTGAGTCGGGAATTCGCTCCTACAATGAGCAGTTCTTC.

This chain links TRBV11-2 with TRBJ1-6; 9 bases map to TRBD1. J was trimmed by 9 bases and V by 6 bases; bases with no gene match: 9. Germline V lookup: CDR1 SGHAT, CDR2 FQNNGV. The CDR3 has 15 residues. In nucleotides, the CDR3 is TGTGCCAGCAGGCGTCCGGGACAGGGTTTTTCACCCCTCCACTTT. Translation gives CASRRPGQGFSPLHF.

The rearrangement links TRBV27 to TRBJ1-3, with a possible D match to TRBD1 (5 bases). The ends were cut back, 5 bases at V and 0 bases at J, with 14 bases in the middle. In germline, CDR1 is MNHEY, CDR2 SMNVEV (reference sequence). The CDR3 loop spans 16 amino acids. Written as DNA, the CDR3 is TGTGCCAGCAGTCAAAACAGGATACTCTCTGGAAACACCATATATTTT. Its protein is CASSQNRILSGNTIYF.

The chain is built from TRBV30 and TRBJ2-5; D not resolved. The germline gives CDR1 GTSNPN, CDR2 SVGIG (reference sequence). Trimming pared 1 base from V and 2 bases from J, leaving 5 bases between. This CDR3 region has 12 residues. The CDR3 region is CAWSDQQETQYF. The CDR3 DNA is TGTGCCTGGAGTGACCAGCAAGAGACCCAGTACTTC.

V is TRBV2 and J is TRBJ2-3; maybe TRBD2 (6 bases). The V gene lost 4 bases and the J gene lost 0 bases, with 11 bases spanning the gap. The germline CDR1 and CDR2 sequences are SNHLY and FYNNEI. This CDR3 spans 15 amino acids. The DNA for the CDR3 is TGTGCCAGCAGTGCACGGGGGACTAGCACAGATACGCAGTATTTT. Translation: CASSARGTSTDTQYF.

This clone was counted a single time. V is TRBV28 and J is TRBJ2-3; 8 nucleotides line up with TRBD2. This CDR3 spans 18 amino acids. V lost 3 bases to trimming and J lost 2 bases; unmatched junction nucleotides: 13. Germline lookup yields CDR1 MDHEN and CDR2 SYDVKM. Here the CDR3 reads CASSFNIGVAGPTDTQYF. The CDR3, as DNA: TGTGCCAGCAGTTTCAATATAGGCGTAGCGGGACCCACAGATACGCAGTATTTT.

The chain links TRBV6-1 to TRBJ2-3; possibly TRBD1 for D (6 bases). Germline values: CDR1 MNHNS, CDR2 SASEGT. This CDR3 has 13 amino acids. Trimming left V 2 bases short and J 6 bases short, with 9 bases between. In DNA, the CDR3 is TGTGCCAGCAGTGAAAGGGGGACCGATACGCAGTATTTT. Its translation: CASSERGTDTQYF.